This T cell receptor (beta chain) was recorded in a study of CD8+ T cells in alopecia areata. The study's findings and limits: In scalp and blood, many expanded lesional clones persisted during tofacitinib. Patients showed less clear TCR sequence sharing than mice, possibly partly because of HLA diversity.

Investigators isolated RNA and reverse transcribed it into cDNA to act as the sequencing template. Repertoires were generated with immunoSEQ multiplex PCR, while TCRdb's copy carries only in-frame clones and drops some. The repertoire holds about 220,000 clones, under 60% seen once, with approximately 1.4% in the top ten. This CDR3 is built from 15 residues. Looked up from germline, CDR1 is SGHVS and CDR2 is FNYEAQ. V lost 4 bases to trimming and J lost 3 bases, with 16 bases between them. As to this clone: Its antigen is undetermined.

Indicated treatment: oral pan-JAK inhibitor, 5-10 mg twice daily. The clonotype comes from a human donor with alopecia areata. The input for sequencing was CD4+ T cells sorted from blood, taken at week 4, from a patient treated with tofacitinib. The chain is built from TRBV7-6 and TRBJ2-7, with a possible D match to TRBD2 (6 bases). CDR3 nucleotides: TGTGCCAGCAGCTCAACGGGACTTCGTCACTACGAGCAGTACTTC. The encoded protein is CASSSTGLRHYEQYF.